This is a list of T cell receptor beta chains from one sample in a study of shared clonotypes between healthy human individuals. Using immunoSEQ multiplex PCR, the repertoire was profiled, and TCRdb retains in-frame clones only, with some absent. The profile covers about 2 million clones, with approximately 95% appearing a single time and 0.1% to 0.15% taken by the ten largest. Material for sequencing was naive CD4+ T cells sorted from blood. These receptors were collected from a man aged 18-30 years in good health. CDR3s include the opening cysteine and the closing phenylalanine or tryptophan. A D gene is named only where the DNA matches it firmly. Part of the rows lack a size; the others show once, few, many or a class for expanded clones.

J gene,V gene,clone size,D gene,CDR3 DNA,CDR3 protein
TRBJ1-5,TRBV6-1,.,.,TGTGCCAGCAGTGAAGCGGGAAGGGCAAATCAGCCCCAGCATTTT,CASSEAGRANQPQHF
TRBJ1-1,TRBV2,.,.,TGTGCCAGCAGTGAAGGGGGTGCTGAAGCTTTCTTT,CASSEGGAEAFF
TRBJ2-1,TRBV6-5,.,.,TGTGCCAGCAGCCAGACAGATCAGGAGCAGTTCTTC,CASSQTDQEQFF
TRBJ1-3,TRBV10-2,.,TRBD1,TGCGCCAGCAGTAGCCGGGACAGGGCTGGAAACACCATATATTTT,CASSSRDRAGNTIYF
TRBJ1-1,TRBV2,once,.,TGTGCCAGCAGTGCTCAGGGGATGAACACTGAAGCTTTCTTT,CASSAQGMNTEAFF
TRBJ1-4,TRBV6-1,.,.,TGTGCCAGCAGTGAAGGAGTATGGGCGGTGTTGGAGGGGGGAAAACTGTTTTTT,CASSEGVWAVLEGGKLFF
TRBJ1-5,TRBV2,.,.,TGTGCCAGCAGTGGTAGGAAGGGTCAGCCCCAGCATTTT,CASSGRKGQPQHF
TRBJ1-5,TRBV30,.,.,TGTGCCTGGAGTAGGAGGGGGAATCAGCCCCAGCATTTT,CAWSRRGNQPQHF
TRBJ1-1,TRBV19,.,.,TGTGCCAGTCATACGGGACTCTTGAACACTGAAGCTTTCTTT,CASHTGLLNTEAFF
TRBJ2-7,TRBV7-9,.,TRBD1,TGTGCCAGCAGCTCATTACCCCGACAGGGCCCCTACGAGCAGTACTTC,CASSSLPRQGPYEQYF
TRBJ2-1,TRBV11-2,.,.,TGTGCCAGCAGCTTAGACGACAGGTACTACAATGAGCAGTTCTTC,CASSLDDRYYNEQFF
TRBJ1-1,TRBV28,.,.,TGTGCCAGCATCTCTCCAATGACAGGCTGGGAAGCTTTCTTT,CASISPMTGWEAFF
TRBJ1-1,TRBV5-6,.,.,TGTGCCAGCAGCCATTCGGGCCCCCAAATGAACACTGAAGCTTTCTTT,CASSHSGPQMNTEAFF
TRBJ2-1,TRBV2,.,.,TGTGCCAGCAGCACCTACGACGGGGGCTACAATGAGCAGTTCTTC,CASSTYDGGYNEQFF
TRBJ2-1,TRBV9,.,.,TGTGCCAGCAGCGTAAGCTCTTCCTACAATGAGCAGTTCTTC,CASSVSSSYNEQFF
TRBJ2-1,TRBV9,.,TRBD2,TGTGCCAGCAGCCTTGGACTAGCGGGAGATATAAGGAATGAGCAGTTCTTC,CASSLGLAGDIRNEQFF
TRBJ2-2,TRBV27,.,.,TGTGCCAGCAGTCGGGACTTTTTACCGCCCGGGGAGCTGTTTTTT,CASSRDFLPPGELFF
TRBJ2-7,TRBV7-8,.,TRBD1,TGTGCCAGCAGCTTAGACAGGGGCGAGCAGTACTTC,CASSLDRGEQYF
TRBJ2-1,TRBV5-1,.,.,TGCGCCAGCAGCTTGGGTAGCAATACCTACAATGAGCAGTTCTTC,CASSLGSNTYNEQFF
TRBJ1-3,TRBV25-1,.,.,TGTGCCAGCAGTGAATTCGAGACGGCCGGAAACACCATATATTTT,CASSEFETAGNTIYF
TRBJ2-5,TRBV2,once,TRBD1,TGTGCCAGCAGGAGGCAGGGGGAAGGGGCAGAGACCCAGTACTTC,CASRRQGEGAETQYF
TRBJ2-7,TRBV9,.,.,TGTGCCAGCAGCGTAGCTACAGGGTCCTACGAGCAGTACTTC,CASSVATGSYEQYF
TRBJ2-6,TRBV10-2,.,.,TGCGCCAGCAGTGAGGGCTACTCTGGGGCCAACGTCCTGACTTTC,CASSEGYSGANVLTF
TRBJ2-5,TRBV29-1,.,TRBD2,TGCAGCGCGGGACTAGCGGGAGGGCCTGGTGAGACCCAGTACTTC,CSAGLAGGPGETQYF